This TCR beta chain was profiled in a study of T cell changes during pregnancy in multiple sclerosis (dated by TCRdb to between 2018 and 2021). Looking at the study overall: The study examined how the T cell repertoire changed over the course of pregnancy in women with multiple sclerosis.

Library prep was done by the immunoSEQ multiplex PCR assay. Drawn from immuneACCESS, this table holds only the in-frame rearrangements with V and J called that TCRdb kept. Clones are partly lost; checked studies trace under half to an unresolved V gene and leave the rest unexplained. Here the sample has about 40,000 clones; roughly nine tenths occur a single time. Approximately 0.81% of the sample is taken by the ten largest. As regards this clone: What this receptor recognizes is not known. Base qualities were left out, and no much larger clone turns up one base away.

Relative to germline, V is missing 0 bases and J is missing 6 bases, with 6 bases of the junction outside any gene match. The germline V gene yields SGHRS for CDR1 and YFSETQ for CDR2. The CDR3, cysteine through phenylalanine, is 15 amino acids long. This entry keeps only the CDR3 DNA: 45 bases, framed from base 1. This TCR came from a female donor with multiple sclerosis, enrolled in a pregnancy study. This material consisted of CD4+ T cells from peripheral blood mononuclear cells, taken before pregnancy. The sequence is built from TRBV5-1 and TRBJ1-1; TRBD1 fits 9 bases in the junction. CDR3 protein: CASSLDFRTGAEAFF. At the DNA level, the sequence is TGCGCCAGCAGCTTGGATTTCCGGACAGGGGCTGAAGCTTTCTTT.